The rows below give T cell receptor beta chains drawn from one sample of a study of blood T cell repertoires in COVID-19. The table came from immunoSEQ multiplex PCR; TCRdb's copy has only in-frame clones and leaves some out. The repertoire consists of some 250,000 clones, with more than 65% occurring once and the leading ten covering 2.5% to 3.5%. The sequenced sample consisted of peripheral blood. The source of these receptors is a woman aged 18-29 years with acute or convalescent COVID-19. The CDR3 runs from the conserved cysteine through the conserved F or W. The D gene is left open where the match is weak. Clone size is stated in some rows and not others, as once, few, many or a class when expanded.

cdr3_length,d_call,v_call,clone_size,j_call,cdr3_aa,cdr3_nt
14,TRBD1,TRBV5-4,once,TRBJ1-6,CASSQGAGNSPLHF,TGTGCCAGCAGCCAGGGGGCGGGTAATTCACCCCTCCACTTT
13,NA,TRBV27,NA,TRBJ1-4,CASSLSGVEKLFF,TGTGCCAGCAGTTTAAGCGGGGTTGAAAAACTGTTTTTT
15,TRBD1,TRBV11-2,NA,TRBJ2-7,CASSSSDRGGYEQYF,TGTGCCAGCAGCTCGTCGGACAGGGGCGGTTACGAGCAGTACTTC
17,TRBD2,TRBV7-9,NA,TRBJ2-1,CASSPHVKAGGPNEQFF,TGTGCCAGCAGCCCCCACGTAAAAGCGGGAGGGCCTAATGAGCAGTTCTTC
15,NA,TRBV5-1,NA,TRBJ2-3,CASSQPGSSTDTQYF,TGCGCCAGCAGCCAGCCGGGTTCTAGCACAGATACGCAGTATTTT
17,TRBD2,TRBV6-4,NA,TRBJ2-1,CASRPTSGVGGLNEQFF,TGTGCCAGCAGACCGACTAGCGGGGTCGGAGGGCTCAATGAGCAGTTCTTC
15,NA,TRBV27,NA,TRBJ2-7,CASSFSAEIAYEQYF,TGTGCCAGCAGTTTCTCAGCGGAAATAGCCTACGAGCAGTACTTC
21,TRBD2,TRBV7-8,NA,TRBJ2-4,CASSLDFRSSGRDLAKNIQYF,TGTGCCAGCAGCTTAGATTTCCGGTCTAGCGGGAGGGACCTAGCCAAAAACATTCAGTACTTC
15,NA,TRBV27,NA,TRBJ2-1,CASRVTQSLINEQFF,TGTGCCAGCAGGGTAACACAAAGTCTCATCAATGAGCAGTTCTTC
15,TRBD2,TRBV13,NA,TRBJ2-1,CASSFGLAGKGEQFF,TGTGCCAGCAGCTTTGGACTAGCGGGAAAGGGTGAGCAGTTCTTC
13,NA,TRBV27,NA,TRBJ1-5,CASSPGWNQPQHF,TGTGCCAGCAGTCCAGGTTGGAATCAGCCCCAGCATTTT
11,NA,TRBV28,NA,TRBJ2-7,CATAQGYEQYF,TGTGCCACGGCACAGGGTTACGAGCAGTACTTC
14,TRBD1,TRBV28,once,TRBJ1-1,CASSSGQGWGEAFF,TGTGCCAGCAGTTCTGGACAGGGTTGGGGGGAAGCTTTCTTT
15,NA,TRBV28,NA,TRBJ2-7,CASRPSPGAFHEQYF,TGTGCCAGCAGGCCCTCGCCAGGGGCCTTTCACGAGCAGTACTTC
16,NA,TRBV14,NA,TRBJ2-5,CASSQGLGAGGETQYF,TGTGCCAGCAGCCAAGGCCTGGGGGCGGGCGGAGAGACCCAGTACTTC
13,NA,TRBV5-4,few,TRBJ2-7,CASSFGSSYEQYF,TGTGCCAGCAGCTTCGGGAGCTCCTACGAGCAGTACTTC
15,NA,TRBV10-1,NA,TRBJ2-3,CASSESPGSTDTQYF,TGCGCCAGCAGTGAGTCCCCAGGGAGCACAGATACGCAGTATTTT
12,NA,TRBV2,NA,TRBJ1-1,CASRVRNTEAFF,TGTGCCAGCCGGGTGCGAAACACTGAAGCTTTCTTT
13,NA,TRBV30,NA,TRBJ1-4,CAWSRTSGEKLFF,TGTGCCTGGAGTCGGACGTCGGGAGAAAAACTGTTTTTT
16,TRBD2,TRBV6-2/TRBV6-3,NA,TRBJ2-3,CASSYLASGSPDTQYF,TGTGCCAGCAGTTACCTGGCTAGCGGGAGCCCAGATACGCAGTATTTT
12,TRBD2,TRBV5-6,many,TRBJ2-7,CASSLARREGYF,TGTGCCAGCAGCTTGGCCCGGAGGGAGGGGTACTTC
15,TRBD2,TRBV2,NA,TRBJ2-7,CASSEKSGASYEQYF,TGTGCCAGCAGTGAAAAGAGCGGGGCCTCCTACGAGCAGTACTTC
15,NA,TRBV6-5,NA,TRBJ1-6,CASSDTHIRLSPLHF,TGTGCCAGCAGCGACACACATATCCGTCTTTCACCCCTCCACTTT
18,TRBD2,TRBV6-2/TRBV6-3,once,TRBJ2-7,CASSYETSGSLSLYEQYF,TGTGCCAGCAGTTACGAGACTAGCGGGAGTCTGTCTCTCTACGAGCAGTACTTC
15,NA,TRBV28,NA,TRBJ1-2,CASSLIARAGYGYTF,TGTGCCAGCAGTTTAATAGCCAGGGCCGGCTATGGCTACACCTTC
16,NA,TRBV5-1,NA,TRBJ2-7,CASSLGQLSAAYEQYF,TGCGCCAGCAGCTTGGGACAGTTATCAGCTGCCTACGAGCAGTACTTC
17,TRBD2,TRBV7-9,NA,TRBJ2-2,CASEGGLAGVNTGELFF,TGTGCCAGCGAGGGGGGGCTAGCGGGAGTCAACACCGGGGAGCTGTTTTTT
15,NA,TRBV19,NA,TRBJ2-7,CASMMAGMSSYEQYF,TGTGCCAGTATGATGGCGGGGATGAGCTCCTACGAGCAGTACTTC
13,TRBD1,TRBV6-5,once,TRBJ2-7,CASSYGTDYEQYF,TGTGCCAGCAGTTACGGGACAGACTACGAGCAGTACTTC
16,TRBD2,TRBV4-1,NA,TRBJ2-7,CASSREGTSGYYEQYF,TGCGCCAGCAGCCGAGAGGGGACTAGCGGGTACTACGAGCAGTACTTC
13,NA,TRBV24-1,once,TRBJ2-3,CATSQGRTDTQYF,TGTGCCACCAGTCAGGGCCGCACAGATACGCAGTATTTT
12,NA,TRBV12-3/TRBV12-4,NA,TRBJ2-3,CASSSSADTQYF,TGTGCCAGCAGTTCCAGCGCAGATACGCAGTATTTT
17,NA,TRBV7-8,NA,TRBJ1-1,CASSLATWAGVGGEAFF,TGTGCCAGCAGCTTAGCGACTTGGGCAGGGGTTGGTGGTGAAGCTTTCTTT
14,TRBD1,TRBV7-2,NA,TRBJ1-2,CASSPGQLNYGYTF,TGTGCCAGCAGCCCGGGACAGCTTAACTATGGCTACACCTTC
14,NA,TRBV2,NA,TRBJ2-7,CASSESFLSYEQYF,TGTGCCAGCAGTGAATCCTTTCTCTCCTATGAGCAGTACTTC